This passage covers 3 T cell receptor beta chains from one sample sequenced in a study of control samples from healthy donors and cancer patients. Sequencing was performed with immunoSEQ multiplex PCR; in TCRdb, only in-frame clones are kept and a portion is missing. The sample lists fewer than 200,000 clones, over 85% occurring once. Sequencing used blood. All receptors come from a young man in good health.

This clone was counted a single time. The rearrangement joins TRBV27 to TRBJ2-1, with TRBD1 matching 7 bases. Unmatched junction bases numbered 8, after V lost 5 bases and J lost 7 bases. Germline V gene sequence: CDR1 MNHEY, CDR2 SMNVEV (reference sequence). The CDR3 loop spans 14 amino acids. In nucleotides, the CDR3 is TGTGCCAGCAGTCTCAGACAGGGTTGGAATGAGCAGTTCTTC. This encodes CASSLRQGWNEQFF.

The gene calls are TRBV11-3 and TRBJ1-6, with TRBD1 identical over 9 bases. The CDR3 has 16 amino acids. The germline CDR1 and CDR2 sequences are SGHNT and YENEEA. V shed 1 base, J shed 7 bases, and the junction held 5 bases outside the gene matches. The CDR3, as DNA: TGTGCCAGCAGCTTAGGACCACAGGGGGCGAATTCACCCCTCCACTTT. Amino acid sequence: CASSLGPQGANSPLHF.

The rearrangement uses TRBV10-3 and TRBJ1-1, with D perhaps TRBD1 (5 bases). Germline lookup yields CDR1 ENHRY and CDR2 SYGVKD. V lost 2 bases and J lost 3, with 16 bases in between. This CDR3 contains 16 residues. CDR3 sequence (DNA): TGTGCCATCAGTGAGCCGTTGGGGGACTCCCACACTGAAGCTTTCTTT. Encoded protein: CAISEPLGDSHTEAFF.